This T cell receptor beta chain stems from a study of CD4 T cells in relation to SARS-CoV-2 and coronaviruses. On the study more broadly: TCR beta CDR3s were sequenced after approximately ten-day antigen culture of PBMCs.

Some clones are missing from TCRdb's copy, which holds only in-frame ones; the method was immunoSEQ multiplex PCR. The sample shows over 20,000 clones, about 81% of them seen only once. Remarks on this clone: What it binds is unknown.

CD4+ T cells from unexposed donors were obtained before the COVID-19 pandemic (2011-2018). CD4+ T cells were isolated from the cells after about 11 days of culture. Germline lookup yields CDR1 LGHDT and CDR2 YNNKEL (reference sequence). The V end lost 4 bases, the J end lost 5 bases, and 12 bases lay between the germline ends. This CDR3 contains 14 residues. The receptor was derived from a human donor in good health. The source material was CD4+ T cells from PBMCs, cultured in vitro. The chain recombines TRBV3-1 (or the pseudogene TRBV3-2) with TRBJ1-5, with D hard to call. The CDR3 DNA follows: TGTGCCAGCAGCCCCAATCATAAAGATCAGCCCCAGCATTTT. Protein: CASSPNHKDQPQHF.